This paragraph covers one T cell receptor (beta chain) sequence. Germline loops: CDR1 MNHEY, CDR2 SVGAGI. The CDR3 length is 15 residues. V gave up 5 bases and J gave up 4 bases; unmatched junction bases: 8. This entry comes from a study of radiation and T cells in renal cell carcinoma. Time point: baseline pretreatment blood. Sample treatment: 15 Gy SBRT to primary tumor, nephrectomy 4 weeks later. The table came from immunoSEQ multiplex PCR; TCRdb's copy has only in-frame clones and leaves some out. Of about 130,000 clones listed, more than 70% are singletons. The sample consisted of blood, taken from a patient whose treatment included radiotherapy and nephrectomy. The V and J genes are TRBV6-5 and TRBJ2-5; 9 bases are shared with TRBD2. This receptor was obtained from a woman in her forties or fifties with renal cell carcinoma. CDR3 region: CASSAWRGGSETQYF. DNA of the CDR3: TGTGCCAGCAGTGCCTGGCGGGGGGGCTCAGAGACCCAGTACTTC.